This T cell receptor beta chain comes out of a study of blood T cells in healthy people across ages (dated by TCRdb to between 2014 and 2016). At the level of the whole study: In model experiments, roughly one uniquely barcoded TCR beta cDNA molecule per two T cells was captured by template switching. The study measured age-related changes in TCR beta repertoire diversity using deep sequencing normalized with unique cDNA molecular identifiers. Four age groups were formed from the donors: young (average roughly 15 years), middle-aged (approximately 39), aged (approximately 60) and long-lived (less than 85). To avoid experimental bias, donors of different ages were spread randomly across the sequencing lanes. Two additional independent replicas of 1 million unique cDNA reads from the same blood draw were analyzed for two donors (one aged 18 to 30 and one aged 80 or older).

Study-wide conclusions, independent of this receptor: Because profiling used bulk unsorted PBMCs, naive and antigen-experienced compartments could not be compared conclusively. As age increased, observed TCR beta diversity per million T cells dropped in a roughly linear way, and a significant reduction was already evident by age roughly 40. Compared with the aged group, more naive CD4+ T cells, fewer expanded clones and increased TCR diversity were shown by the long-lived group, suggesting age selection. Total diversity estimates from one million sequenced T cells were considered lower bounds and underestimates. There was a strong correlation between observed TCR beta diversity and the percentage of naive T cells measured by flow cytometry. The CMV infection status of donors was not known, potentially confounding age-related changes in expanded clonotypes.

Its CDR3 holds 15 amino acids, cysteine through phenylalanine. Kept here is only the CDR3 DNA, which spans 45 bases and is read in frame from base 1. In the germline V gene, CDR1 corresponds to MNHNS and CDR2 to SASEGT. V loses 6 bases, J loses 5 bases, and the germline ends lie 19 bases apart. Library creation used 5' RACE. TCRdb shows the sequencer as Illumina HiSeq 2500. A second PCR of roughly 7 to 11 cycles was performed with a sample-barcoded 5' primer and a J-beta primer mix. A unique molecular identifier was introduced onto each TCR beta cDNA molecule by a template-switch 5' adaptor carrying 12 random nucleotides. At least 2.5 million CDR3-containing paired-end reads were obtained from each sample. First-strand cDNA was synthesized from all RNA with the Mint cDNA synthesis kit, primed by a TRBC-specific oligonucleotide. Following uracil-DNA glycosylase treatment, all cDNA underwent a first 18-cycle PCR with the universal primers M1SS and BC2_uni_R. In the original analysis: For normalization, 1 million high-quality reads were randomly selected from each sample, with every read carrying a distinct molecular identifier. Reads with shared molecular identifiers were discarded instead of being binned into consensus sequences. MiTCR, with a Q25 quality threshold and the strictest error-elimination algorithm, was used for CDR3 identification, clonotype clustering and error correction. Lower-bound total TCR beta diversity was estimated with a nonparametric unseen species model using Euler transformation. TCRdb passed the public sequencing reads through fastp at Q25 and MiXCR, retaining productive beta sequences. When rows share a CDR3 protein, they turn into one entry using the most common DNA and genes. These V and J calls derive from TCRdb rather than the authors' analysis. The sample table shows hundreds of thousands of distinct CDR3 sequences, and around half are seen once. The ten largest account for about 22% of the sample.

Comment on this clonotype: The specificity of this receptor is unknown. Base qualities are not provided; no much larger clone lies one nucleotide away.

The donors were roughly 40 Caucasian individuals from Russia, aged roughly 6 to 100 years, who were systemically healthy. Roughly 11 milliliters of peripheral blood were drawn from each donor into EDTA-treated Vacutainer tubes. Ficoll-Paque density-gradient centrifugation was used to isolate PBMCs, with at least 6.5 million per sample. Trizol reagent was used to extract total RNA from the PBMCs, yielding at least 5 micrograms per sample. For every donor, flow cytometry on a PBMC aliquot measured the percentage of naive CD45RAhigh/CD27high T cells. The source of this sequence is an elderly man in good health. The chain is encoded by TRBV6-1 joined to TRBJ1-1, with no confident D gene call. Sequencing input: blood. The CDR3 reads CASRLRDAFGTEAFF. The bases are TGTGCCAGCAGATTACGAGACGCCTTCGGGACTGAAGCTTTCTTT.